Given below is one T cell receptor (beta chain) in context. The data were taken from a study of T cells in Graves' hyperthyroidism and ophthalmopathy. V was clipped by 6 bases and J by 0 bases, with 14 bases between them. The V gene's germline CDR1 is MNHNS and CDR2 SASEGT. The CDR3 totals 15 residues. TCR beta CDR3 regions were amplified from RNA. First-round RT-PCR of the TCR CDR3 relied on the HTBI primer set. MiXCR was run by TCRdb on the multiplex PCR reads, yielding one entry per CDR3 protein. The table shows a few hundred thousand distinct CDR3 sequences, with approximately 15% occurring only once.

The TCR was taken from a woman aged 35 to 49 with Graves' hyperthyroidism. The V call is TRBV6-1, the J call TRBJ1-1, with TRBD1 as a possible D gene (5 bases). Material: blood. The CDR3 coding sequence is TGTGCCAGCAGGGGAAAGGGACGGATGAACACTGAAGCTTTCTTT. It yields the protein CASRGKGRMNTEAFF.